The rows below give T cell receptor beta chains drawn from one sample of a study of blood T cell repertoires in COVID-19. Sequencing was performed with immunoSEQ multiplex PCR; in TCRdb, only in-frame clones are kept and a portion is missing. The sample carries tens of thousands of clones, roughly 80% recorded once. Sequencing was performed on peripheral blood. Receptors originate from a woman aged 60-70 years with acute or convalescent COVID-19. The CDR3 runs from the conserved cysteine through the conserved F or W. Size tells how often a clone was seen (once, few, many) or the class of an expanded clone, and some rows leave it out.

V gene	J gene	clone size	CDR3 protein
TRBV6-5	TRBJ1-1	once	CASSFRGTEAFF
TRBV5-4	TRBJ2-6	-	CASSFSGVNAGANVLTF
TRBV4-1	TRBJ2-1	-	CASSQGSGSGYNEQFF
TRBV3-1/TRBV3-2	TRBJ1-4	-	CASSQGRGFEKLFF
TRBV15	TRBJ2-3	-	CATSRSGGPGDTQYF
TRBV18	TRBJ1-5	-	CASSPTGTVGQPQHF
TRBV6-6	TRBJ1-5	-	CASSGVGGGSQPQHF
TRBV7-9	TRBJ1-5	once	CASSPEGPNQPQHF
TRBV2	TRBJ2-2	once	CASSEDLSGELFF
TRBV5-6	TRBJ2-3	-	CASSSGTGNRDTQYF
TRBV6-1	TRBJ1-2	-	CASSERSDYGYTF
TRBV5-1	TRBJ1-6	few	CASSSVFRDTQNSPLHF
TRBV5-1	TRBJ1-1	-	CASQTGFYGNTEAFF
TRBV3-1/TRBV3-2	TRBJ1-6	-	CASSQGRGGTPLHF
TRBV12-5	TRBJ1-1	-	CASGVRGGSEAFF
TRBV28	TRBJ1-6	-	CASSPLPPPLHF
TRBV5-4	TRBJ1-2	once	CASSLGQGAGYTF
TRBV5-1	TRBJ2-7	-	CASSSGTGDYEQYF
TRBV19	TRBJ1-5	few	CASCEGGRNQPQHF
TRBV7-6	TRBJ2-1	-	CASSLDVAANNEQFF
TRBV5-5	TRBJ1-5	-	CASSFDRVQPQHF
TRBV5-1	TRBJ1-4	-	CASSLAGATNEKLFF
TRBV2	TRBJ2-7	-	CASSEETGGYEQYF
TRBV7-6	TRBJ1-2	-	CASSPWDNQGGYGYTF
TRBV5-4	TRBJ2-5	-	CASSLMTSGRWGMETQYF
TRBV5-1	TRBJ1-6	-	CASSSPGNSPLHF
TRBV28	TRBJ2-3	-	CASPPAGLAEAATQYF
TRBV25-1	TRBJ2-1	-	CASSKGDYNEQFF
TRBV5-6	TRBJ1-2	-	CASSLYRVNYGYTF
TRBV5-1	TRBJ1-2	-	CASSVRGENGYTF
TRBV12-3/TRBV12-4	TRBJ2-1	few	CASQTTTDNEQFF
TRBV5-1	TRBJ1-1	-	CASSPDFGTVNTEAFF